This T cell receptor beta chain came from a study of Graves' ophthalmopathy and Graves' hyperthyroidism. The V end lost 7 bases, the J end lost 0 bases, and 9 bases lay between the germline ends. Germline assignment: CDR1 MDHEN and CDR2 SYDVKM. This CDR3 comprises 13 residues. The study, taken as a whole, reports: A model built from 13 signatures distinguished ophthalmopathy from stable hyperthyroidism with approximately 90% sensitivity and around 78% specificity.

Donors with ophthalmopathy: moderate-to-severe activity, CAS ≥3, NOSPECS ≥4, duration under 3 months. Patients were diagnosed from clinical symptoms, serum thyroxine, TRAb, thyroid ultrasound and orbital computed tomography. Amplifying from RNA transcripts, the study obtained TCR beta CDR3 regions. RT-PCR in the first round used HTBI primers; a second-round multiplex PCR followed. In TCRdb, the multiplex PCR reads were re-called with MiXCR into one record per CDR3 protein. The table lists about 160,000 distinct CDR3 sequences, roughly two fifths of them singletons. This clonotype came up many times. Antigen unknown.

The specimen was peripheral blood. V and J are TRBV28 and TRBJ1-1, with D possibly TRBD1 on 5 matching bases. This clonotype was sampled from a middle-aged woman with Graves' ophthalmopathy. The CDR3 nucleotides read TGTGCCAGCAAGGGGTCAGTGAACACTGAAGCTTTCTTT. Its translation: CASKGSVNTEAFF.